This T cell receptor (beta chain) emerged from a study of blood T cell repertoires in COVID-19 (dated by TCRdb to the early 2020s). General notes on the study: Collaborator samples came from the United States, Italy and Spain and covered acute and convalescent phases of COVID-19. The prospective study material was composed of cDNA or gDNA derived from T cells, B-cell-depleted T cells, or PBMCs. Subjects who had been exposed to COVID-19, were actively infected with it, or had recovered from it provided the deeply sampled blood TCRbeta repertoires that made up the dataset. The repertoires were made available in a free public database intended to serve as a resource for research on the immune response to SARS-CoV-2. Samples were obtained from the ongoing ImmuneRACE study (first 160 participants) and from 1,254 subjects provided by 6 global collaborators. The sample metadata nearly always contained a de-identified subject ID, COVID-19 status, age in years and sex. Where available, HLA class I and class II types were taken from metadata supplied by the sample provider and were not determined by assay-based typing.

Participants in the prospective study were enrolled through a virtual design, were aged 18 to 89 years, and lived in roughly 26 United States geographic areas. To assign participants to cohorts, the prospective study relied on clinical history that participants themselves reported in a screening survey and a study questionnaire. Exposed participants had been in contact, within 2 weeks of entering the study, with a person who had a PCR-confirmed or clinician-diagnosed case of COVID-19. Mobile phlebotomists in the prospective study collected whole blood, serum and a nasopharyngeal or oropharyngeal swab from every participant. Over an approximately 2-month period, participants in the prospective study had the option of providing additional blood draws and questionnaires. Before DNA extraction, blood samples from the prospective study were shipped at room temperature or frozen. In regard to this clone: Its antigen is not yet known. There are no base qualities to consult, and no much larger clone falls within one base.

The CDR3 starts with the cysteine, ends with the phenylalanine, and has 15 residues. The sequence is cut down to CDR3 DNA, 45 bases in frame from base 1. The germline V and J ends show losses of 3 bases and 5 bases respectively, and no gene match explains 7 bases of the junction. In the germline V gene, CDR1 corresponds to SGHRS and CDR2 to YFSETQ. Results and caveats for the whole study, not just this receptor: The amount of clinical and demographic metadata varied by source and participant and was provided uncurated.

TCRbeta CDR3 regions were amplified from genomic DNA by means of the immunoSEQ Assay, a bias-controlled multiplex PCR. In the source study's methods: Within the assay, amplification of reference gene primers was used to estimate how many nucleated cells each sample contained. Sequence reads were collapsed and filtered to measure the absolute abundance of every unique TCRbeta CDR3 rearrangement. For each sample, productive Simpson clonality was calculated by taking the square root of Simpson's diversity index across productive rearrangements. The table was pulled from immuneACCESS by TCRdb, which kept in-frame rearrangements only. Such tables lose some clones; where checked, under half of the loss comes from unresolved V genes, and the rest has no known cause. D and trimming come from the DNA, and the V and J calls and clone size come from that table. This sample lists 210,000 or so clones; over 75% were detected once. The ten biggest clones cover about 3.5% of the sample.

This clonotype was sampled from a woman between 25 and 40 years old who had been exposed to COVID-19. This sequence uses TRBV5-1 and TRBJ2-5, and TRBD1 aligns with 10 junction nucleotides. Sequenced sample: PBMCs or T cells enriched from blood (not recorded which). The nucleotides are TGCGCCAGCAGCTCAGGACAGGGGGTCGGTGAGACCCAGTACTTC. This gives the protein CASSSGQGVGETQYF.